The rows below give T cell receptor beta chains drawn from one sample of a study of T cell responses to AZD1222 COVID-19 vaccine. Profiled with immunoSEQ multiplex PCR; TCRdb holds only in-frame clones, not every one. The data contain roughly 120,000 clones, 87% of them seen just once; the ten biggest clones take up around 3%. Sequenced material: peripheral blood, taken on day 0 of AZD1222 vaccination. The receptors originated from an adult in good health. Both conserved end residues are part of each CDR3. The order of the fields is J gene, D gene, clone size, V gene, CDR3 DNA, CDR3 protein. The D gene is left open where the match is weak. Part of the rows lack a size; the others show once, few, many or a class for expanded clones.

>TRBJ2-2|-|-|TRBV3-1/TRBV3-2
TGTGCCAGCAGCCCCCATCTAGGAACCGGGGAGCTGTTTTTT
CASSPHLGTGELFF
>TRBJ1-2|-|-|TRBV12-2
TGTGCAAGTCGCTTAGGGTCAGGAGAGGGGACAGGGTGGGTTGGCTACACCTTC
CASRLGSGEGTGWVGYTF
>TRBJ1-1|-|-|TRBV24-1
TGTGCCACCAGTGATTCCTCAGCAGGGGACACTGAAGCTTTCTTT
CATSDSSAGDTEAFF
>TRBJ2-5|-|-|TRBV28
TGTGCCAGCAGTCCCGGGGGAGCGTACCAAGAGACCCAGTACTTC
CASSPGGAYQETQYF
>TRBJ2-5|-|-|TRBV19
TGTGCCAGTAGTATGAGGGGGAAGGGAGTGGAGACCCAGTACTTC
CASSMRGKGVETQYF
>TRBJ1-5|-|-|TRBV28
TGTGCCAGCAGTTTATACCAGGATCATAGCAATCAGCCCCAGCATTTT
CASSLYQDHSNQPQHF
>TRBJ1-3|TRBD1|-|TRBV9
TGTGCCAGCAGCCCCTCAGGGGGGTCTCGAAACACCATATATTTT
CASSPSGGSRNTIYF
>TRBJ1-2|TRBD1|-|TRBV3-1/TRBV3-2
TGTGCCAGCAGCCTATTCCCGGGACAGGGGGTTGGCTACACCTTC
CASSLFPGQGVGYTF
>TRBJ1-4|-|-|TRBV4-3
TGCGCCAGCAGCCAAGTACTAGGGGGGAGCAATGAAAAACTGTTTTTT
CASSQVLGGSNEKLFF
>TRBJ1-5|-|-|TRBV7-8
TGTGCCAGCAGCTTAGGCTGGGGCAATCAGCCCCAGCATTTT
CASSLGWGNQPQHF
>TRBJ2-1|TRBD2|-|TRBV19
TGTGCCAGTACTCCACCGGGACTAATCCATGAGCAGTTCTTC
CASTPPGLIHEQFF
>TRBJ2-7|-|-|TRBV6-5
TGTGCCAGCAGTTACTCAGGGTCCCCCTACGAGCAGTACTTC
CASSYSGSPYEQYF
>TRBJ2-3|-|once|TRBV6-5
TGTGCCAGCAGTACCGTTGGGGGGTCTACAGATACGCAGTATTTT
CASSTVGGSTDTQYF
>TRBJ1-4|-|-|TRBV6-2/TRBV6-3
TGTGCCAGCAGTCGCGGGACACCTATTTGGGGGATCAACTCTAATGAAAAACTGTTTTTT
CASSRGTPIWGINSNEKLFF
>TRBJ2-5|TRBD1|-|TRBV15
TGTGCCACCAGCAGAAACAGGGGGTCGTGGGAGACCCAGTACTTC
CATSRNRGSWETQYF